This T cell receptor (beta chain) was recovered during a study of blood T cell repertoires in COVID-19. Study-level information: Both acute and convalescent COVID-19 samples were obtained from the United States, Italy and Spain. T cells, B-cell-depleted T cells, or PBMCs supplied cDNA or gDNA.

Authors' processing steps: Using reference gene primer amplification, nucleated cell counts were estimated. This table comes from immunoSEQ multiplex PCR, and its TCRdb copy is limited to in-frame clones, with some not included. Clone size and the V and J calls come from that table; the DNA yielded D and trimming. The sample has about 250,000 clones; 87% are singletons. The V end lost 7 bases, the J end lost 0 bases, and 15 bases lay between the germline ends. CDR1 and CDR2 (germline): SGHAT, FQNNGV. The CDR3 runs to 16 residues. V is TRBV11-2 and J is TRBJ2-2, with D possibly TRBD2 on 6 matching bases. Sample: peripheral blood. This TCR was recovered from a man between 18 and 29 years old with active or convalescent COVID-19. CDR3 nucleotide sequence: TGTGCCAGCAAGGAGCGGGTATTTCCGAACACCGGGGAGCTGTTTTTT. It codes for CASKERVFPNTGELFF.